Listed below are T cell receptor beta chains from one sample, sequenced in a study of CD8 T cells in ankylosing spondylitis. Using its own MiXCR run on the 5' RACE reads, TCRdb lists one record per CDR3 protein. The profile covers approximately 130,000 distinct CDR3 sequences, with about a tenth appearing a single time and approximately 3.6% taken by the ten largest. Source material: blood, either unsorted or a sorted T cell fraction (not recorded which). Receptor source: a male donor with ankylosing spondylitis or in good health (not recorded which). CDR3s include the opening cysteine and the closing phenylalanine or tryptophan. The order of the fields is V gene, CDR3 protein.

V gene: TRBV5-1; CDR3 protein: CASSLDFSSGGYNEQFF
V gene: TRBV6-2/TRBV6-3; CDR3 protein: CASTYPGQKADTQYF
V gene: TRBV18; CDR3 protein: CASSSRQGPYEQYF
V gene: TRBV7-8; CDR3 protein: CASSLYPGRETYNEQFF
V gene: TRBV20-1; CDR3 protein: CSAVTSTGVITDTQYF
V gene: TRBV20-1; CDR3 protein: CSASAAYEQYF
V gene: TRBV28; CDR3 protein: CASSFKRAFYEQYF
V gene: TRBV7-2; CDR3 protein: CASSPTLPSYEQYF
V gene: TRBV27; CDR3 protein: CASSHGLAAREQYF
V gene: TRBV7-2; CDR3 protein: CASSSQGGISYGYGYTF
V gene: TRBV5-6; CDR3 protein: CASSFETGYEQYF
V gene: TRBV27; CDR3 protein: CASSPGQGIHEQYF
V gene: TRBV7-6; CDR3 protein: CASSLRAPGQGTDTQYF
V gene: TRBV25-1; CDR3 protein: CASSEWDRTSGPDGYTF